This T cell receptor beta chain emerged from a study of blood T cell repertoires in COVID-19. Study-level background: Acute and convalescent COVID-19 specimens originated in the United States, Italy and Spain. PBMCs, B-cell-depleted T cells, or T cells provided the cDNA or gDNA that made up the material.

CDR3 length: 15 residues. V gave up 4 bases and J gave up 4 bases, with 16 bases separating them. The germline CDR1 and CDR2 sequences are KGHSH and LQKENI. Authors' processing steps: Nucleated cell counts were estimated from reference gene primer amplification. Profiled with immunoSEQ multiplex PCR; TCRdb holds only in-frame clones, not every one. That table is the source of V, J and clone size, and D and trimming were worked out from the DNA. The sample lists over 70,000 clones; roughly 78% were seen once. The sequencing sample was made of peripheral blood. This TCR was sampled from a woman older than 75 with acute or convalescent COVID-19. The chain combines TRBV18 with TRBJ2-5, with a tentative D call TRBD2 (6 bases). The CDR3 DNA reads TGTGCCAGCTCACACCCGGGGGACCTCCGAGAGACCCAGTACTTC. Translated: CASSHPGDLRETQYF.